The sample holds a few counts of the clone carrying this TCR beta chain. Antigen specificity is unknown. The data were taken from a study of cytotoxic CD8 clonotypes in ibrutinib-treated CLL. Study-wide context: Of a cohort that held some twelve relapsed/refractory and roughly 15 treatment-naive patients, under 18 were IGHV unmutated. Study-wide results and limits: Public clonotypes, an uncommon group, contracted or remained stable on treatment. Progressing and sustained-remission patients had different sampling times.

The table came from immunoSEQ multiplex PCR; TCRdb's copy has only in-frame clones and leaves some out. The repertoire holds approximately 45,000 clones, 60% to 75% seen once, with roughly 13% in the top ten. Looked up from germline, CDR1 is LNHDA and CDR2 is SQIVND (reference sequence). CDR3 length: 13 amino acids. V gave up 10 bases and J gave up 4 bases, with 16 bases separating them. About 1.8 micrograms of genomic DNA came from cryopreserved PBMCs for TCR beta libraries. The starting material was PBMCs, obtained after 12 months of ibrutinib treatment. This TCR was recovered from a human donor with chronic lymphocytic leukemia. The V and J genes are TRBV19 and TRBJ2-5, with a weak D call TRBD2 (6 bases). CDR3 sequence: CATKTSGGETQYF. CDR3 in DNA: TGTGCCACCAAGACTAGTGGGGGAGAGACCCAGTACTTC.